The 22 T cell receptor beta chains below come from one sample, sequenced in a study of blood T cell repertoires in COVID-19. Data came from immunoSEQ multiplex PCR; TCRdb stores just in-frame clones and leaves some out. The data hold some 490,000 clones, with 80% to 90% observed a single time. The sample was peripheral blood. These receptors originate from a human donor in a cohort sampled during active COVID-19.

The chain employs TRBV7-2 and TRBJ2-1; D gene ambiguous. The CDR3 sequence is 14 residues long. CDR1 and CDR2 from the germline V gene are SGHTA and FQGNSA. Between the trimmed V and J ends, which lost 6 bases and 6 bases, there was a span of 15 bases. CDR3 sequence (DNA): TGTGCCAGCAGAGAAACAGAACGGTCCAATGAGCAGTTCTTC. This codes for CASRETERSNEQFF.

This sequence joins TRBV5-1 and TRBJ2-3; TRBD2 matches 14 bases. This CDR3 is 15 amino acids long. Per germline, CDR1 SGHRS and CDR2 YFSETQ. V gave up 4 bases and J gave up 4 bases; unmatched junction bases: 2. The CDR3 coding sequence is TGCGCCAGCAGCCGGACTAGCGGGAGGTCAGATACGCAGTATTTT. This gives the protein CASSRTSGRSDTQYF.

This clone was detected only once. The rearrangement links TRBV28 to TRBJ2-5, with D perhaps TRBD1 (5 bases). CDR1 is MDHEN, CDR2 SYDVKM, per germline. V lost 1 base and J lost 5, with 11 bases in between. The CDR3 loop spans 14 amino acids. CDR3 loop: CASSLYSHRETQYF. In DNA form, the CDR3 reads TGTGCCAGCAGTTTATATAGCCACAGGGAGACCCAGTACTTC. Full variable domain (remainder filled in from reference TRBV28 and TRBJ2-5): DVKVTQSSRYLVKRTGEKVFLECVQDMDHENMFWYRQDPGLGLRLIYFSYDVKMKEKGDIPEGYSVSREKKERFSLILESASTNQTSMYLCASSLYSHRETQYFGPGTRLLVL.

J is TRBJ2-1 and V is TRBV4-2; TRBD2 matches at 8 bases. Germline CDR1 LGHNA, CDR2 YNFKEQ. V dropped 0 bases and J dropped 6; count of bases not matched to a gene: 7. The CDR3 loop spans 16 amino acids. CDR3 sequence: CASSQEGTRGSNEQFF. CDR3 in DNA: TGTGCCAGCAGCCAAGAGGGGACTAGGGGCTCCAATGAGCAGTTCTTC.

The rearrangement uses TRBV28 and TRBJ1-6; D is uncertain. This CDR3 is built from 15 residues. Germline V CDR1 and CDR2: MDHEN, SYDVKM. V was pared by 8 bases and J by 3 bases, with 14 bases between. The CDR3 is CASRGPPDYNSPLHF. In nucleotides, the CDR3 is TGTGCCAGCCGCGGCCCGCCAGACTATAATTCACCCCTCCACTTT.

The J gene is TRBJ1-4, the V gene TRBV28; 7 nucleotides line up with TRBD1. Trimming took 6 bases from V and 8 from J; bases not matched to a gene: 12. The CDR3 has 15 amino acids. Looked up from germline, CDR1 is MDHEN and CDR2 is SYDVKM. The CDR3 bases are TGTGCCAGCAGCCCTCGGGACAGACTACTAGAAAAACTGTTTTTT. As protein: CASSPRDRLLEKLFF. Complete variable domain (other parts from reference TRBV28 and TRBJ1-4): DVKVTQSSRYLVKRTGEKVFLECVQDMDHENMFWYRQDPGLGLRLIYFSYDVKMKEKGDIPEGYSVSREKKERFSLILESASTNQTSMYLCASSPRDRLLEKLFFGSGTQLSVL.

This clone was seen a single time. This chain uses TRBV6-5 with TRBJ2-2, with D tentatively TRBD2 (5 bases). CDR1 is MNHEY and CDR2 is SVGAGI in the germline V gene. Trimming stripped 3 bases from V and 6 bases from J, with 14 bases between. The CDR3 is 15 residues long. CDR3 sequence: CASSYKGVGAGELFF. CDR3 DNA sequence: TGTGCCAGCAGTTATAAGGGAGTTGGGGCCGGGGAGCTGTTTTTT.

This clone was recorded a few times. The chain carries TRBV7-2 and TRBJ2-5; D uncertain. Germline assignment: CDR1 SGHTA and CDR2 FQGNSA. CDR3 length: 15 residues. With 1 base removed from V and 5 bases from J, the gap between germline ends came to 14 bases. The CDR3 DNA reads TGTGCCAGCAGCTTAGATGTAGCCCGGGTTGAGACCCAGTACTTC. This sequence encodes CASSLDVARVETQYF.

The chain combines TRBV30 with TRBJ1-2; D is uncertain. Germline values: CDR1 GTSNPN, CDR2 SVGIG (reference sequence). The V gene lost 3 bases and the J gene lost 8 bases, with 19 bases spanning the gap. This CDR3 is built from 14 residues. The CDR3 DNA sequence: TGTGCCTGGAGGAGGACTCCCCGGGCTCAGGGCTACACCTTC. Encoded protein: CAWRRTPRAQGYTF.

The J gene is TRBJ2-7, the V gene TRBV3-1 (or the pseudogene TRBV3-2); tentatively, D is TRBD2 (6 bases). This CDR3 has 22 amino acids. CDR1 and CDR2 from the germline V gene are LGHDT and YNNKEL (reference sequence). V was trimmed by 4 bases and J by 3 bases, leaving 37 bases between them. For the CDR3, the DNA is TGTGCCAGCAGCCGACCTCAGAGGAAGCTACTAGCTACCAAGTCCCATCTCTACGAGCAGTACTTC. Its protein product is CASSRPQRKLLATKSHLYEQYF.

The rearrangement uses TRBV7-2 and TRBJ1-2, with TRBD1 matching 9 bases. Trimming cost V 2 bases and J 8 bases; bases outside gene matches: 15. Germline values: CDR1 SGHTA, CDR2 FQGNSA. CDR3 size: 17 residues. The CDR3 loop is CASSLSLGTGRIEGYTF. The CDR3 DNA reads TGTGCCAGCAGCTTATCCCTGGGGACAGGGCGCATCGAAGGCTACACCTTC.

This chain connects TRBV6-2 or TRBV6-3 to TRBJ1-5; D call uncertain. Germline values: CDR1 MNHEY, CDR2 SVGEGT. Trimming took 3 bases from V and 5 from J, leaving 8 bases between them. CDR3 size: 13 residues. CDR3 nucleotide sequence: TGTGCCAGCAGTTATATCGGGGATCAGCCCCAGCATTTT. This sequence encodes CASSYIGDQPQHF.

A few counts support this clone. The rearrangement joins TRBV12-3 or TRBV12-4 to TRBJ1-2, with 9 bases that match TRBD1. V gave up 5 bases and J gave up 7 bases; unmatched junction bases: 5. The CDR3 loop spans 13 amino acids. In DNA form, the CDR3 reads TGTGCCAGCAGTCCCGGGACAGGGCCTGGCTACACCTTC. This sequence encodes CASSPGTGPGYTF.

This clone turned up a few times. The chain joins TRBV30 to TRBJ1-1; 10 nucleotides line up with TRBD1. Unmatched junction bases numbered 8, after V lost 3 bases and J lost 4 bases. This CDR3 is built from 15 residues. Germline CDR1 and CDR2: GTSNPN and SVGIG (reference sequence). CDR3: CAWSPGQGSGTEAFF. The CDR3 DNA follows: TGTGCCTGGAGCCCGGGACAGGGGTCGGGCACTGAAGCTTTCTTT.

The J gene is TRBJ2-7, the V gene TRBV6-5, with 10 bases lining up with TRBD2. Germline CDR1 MNHEY, CDR2 SVGAGI. Unmatched junction bases numbered 5, after V lost 0 bases and J lost 3 bases. The CDR3 is 16 amino acids. CDR3 in DNA: TGTGCCAGCAGTTACTCCAGGGCTAGCGGGAGCTACGAGCAGTACTTC. Protein: CASSYSRASGSYEQYF.

The chain employs TRBV19 and TRBJ2-1; 8 bases agree with TRBD2. The CDR3 sequence is 14 residues long. Germline-derived CDR1 and CDR2 are LNHDA and SQIVND (reference sequence). J gave up 3 bases and V 9 bases, and 7 bases lay outside the gene matches. CDR3 sequence: CASGTAGDYNEQFF. The CDR3 coding sequence is TGTGCCAGCGGAACAGCGGGAGACTACAATGAGCAGTTCTTC.

The chain has TRBV15 and TRBJ2-7; possible D gene TRBD2, 6 bases. Trimming removed 3 bases from V and 4 bases from J, with 19 bases in between. CDR3 length: 16 residues. CDR1 and CDR2 (germline): LNHNV, YYDKDF (reference sequence). CDR3 sequence (DNA): TGTGCCACCAGCAGCTTTTCCCGGGGGTTATCTTACGAGCAGTACTTC. This sequence encodes CATSSFSRGLSYEQYF.

This sequence joins TRBV28 and TRBJ1-4; D ambiguous. Looked up from germline, CDR1 is MDHEN and CDR2 is SYDVKM. The CDR3 is made up of 15 amino acids. Deletions cut 5 bases from V and 7 bases from J, with 17 bases between. As DNA, the CDR3 is TGTGCCAGCAGTCCACCTACGAATGGAGCTGAAAAACTGTTTTTT. Amino acids: CASSPPTNGAEKLFF.

V usage is TRBV5-1 and J usage is TRBJ2-2; D is perhaps TRBD1 (6 bases). The CDR3 contains 15 residues. Trimming removed 2 bases from V and 3 bases from J, with 11 bases in between. Germline V gene lookup returns CDR1 SGHRS and CDR2 YFSETQ. The CDR3 bases are TGCGCCAGCAGCTTCGGACAGCTCGACACCGGGGAGCTGTTTTTT. This encodes CASSFGQLDTGELFF. Drawing the rest from reference TRBV5-1 and TRBJ2-2, the complete variable domain is KAGVTQTPRYLIKTRGQQVTLSCSPISGHRSVSWYQQTPGQGLQFLFEYFSETQRNKGNFPGRFSGRQFSNSRSEMNVSTLELGDSALYLCASSFGQLDTGELFFGEGSRLTVL.

CDR3: CASSDSKEGNQGTDTQYF. The CDR3 DNA reads TGTGCCAGCAGTGACTCGAAAGAGGGCAACCAGGGCACAGATACGCAGTATTTT. The chain links TRBV6-4 to TRBJ2-3; D is perhaps TRBD2 (5 bases). The CDR3 contains 18 residues. V lost 0 bases and J lost 1, with 17 bases in between. CDR1 is MRHNA, CDR2 SNTAGT, per germline.

About this clone itself: A read error may produce the germline difference seen at one junction end. The V and J genes are TRBV7-7 and TRBJ2-2; D gene uncertain. Germline CDR1 SSHAT, CDR2 FNYEAQ (reference sequence). The CDR3 consists of 15 residues. The CDR3 DNA is TGTGCTAGCAGCTTATCCTACCCGAACACCGGGGAGCTGTTTTTT. It encodes CASSLSYPNTGELFF.

The rearrangement uses TRBV5-5 and TRBJ2-7, with TRBD2 matching 11 bases. Germline assignment: CDR1 SGHKS and CDR2 YYEKEE (reference sequence). The CDR3 is made up of 16 amino acids. The junction had 5 bases not matched to a gene; V was cut back by 0 bases and J by 3 bases. In DNA, the CDR3 is TGTGCCAGCAGCTTGGCCCAGCTAGCGGGAGGCTACGAGCAGTACTTC. This translates into CASSLAQLAGGYEQYF.